This note documents a single T cell receptor beta chain sequence. What it binds is unknown. The data were taken from a study of T cell repertoires in cytomegalovirus infection. In TCRdb, the reads were re-called with MiXCR into one record per CDR3 protein. Found here are approximately 120,000 distinct CDR3 sequences, approximately 28% of them singletons; the top ten hold 80% to 90%. The germline gives CDR1 DFQATT, CDR2 SNEGSKA (reference sequence). The CDR3 covers 14 residues. The germline V and J ends were trimmed by 0 bases and 5 bases, with 13 bases remaining between them. The receptor's source is a human donor in good health (CMV status not recorded). Some clones in this sample may be carry-over from other donors' samples. The sample consisted of CD8+ T cells from cultured PBMCs, taken from culture after CMV antigen stimulation. The V gene is TRBV20-1, the J gene TRBJ1-2, with a weak D call TRBD1 (5 bases). CDR3 nucleotide sequence: TGCAGTGCTAGAGATCCGGGGGGTTGGTATGGCTACACCTTC. Protein sequence: CSARDPGGWYGYTF.